This TCR beta chain came from a study of CD8+CD57+ T cells in acquired aplastic anemia. Looking at the study overall: Yields of DNA that came from sorted CD4+ and CD8+ cells averaged 3.2 ug.

Study-level results: CD8+ Simpson's diversity in patients was not significantly different from that in controls. In common between the patients and the controls were around 30 CD8+ CDR3 sequences.

This clonotype has a count of ten or more. Antigen specificity is unknown. Genomic DNA, the template, was used for profiling of the TCR beta VDJ and CDR3. TCRdb analysed the reads with MiXCR anew, one entry per CDR3 protein. Of roughly 130,000 distinct CDR3 sequences listed, around 50% are singletons. The source of this sequence is a human donor in good health, serving as a control. Material: sorted CD4+, CD8+, or CD8+CD57+ T cells (not recorded which) from PBMCs.

The CDR3 DNA is TGTGCCAGCACGGAAGGGCAGGGCAAGGGTCTCTATGGCTACACCTTC. It translates to CASTEGQGKGLYGYTF. V usage is TRBV18 and J usage is TRBJ1-2; D perhaps matches TRBD1 (5 bases). This CDR3 has 16 residues. From germline, CDR1 is KGHSH and CDR2 LQKENI. The ends were cut back, 8 bases at V and 4 bases at J, with 23 bases in the middle.